This T cell receptor (beta chain) is drawn from a study of immune cell composition in non-small cell lung cancer. Study-wide findings and caveats: Roughly 82% of squamous and 33% of adenocarcinoma cases had tumour-associated clones >0.5%.

The junction had 7 bases not matched to a gene; V was cut back by 5 bases and J by 12 bases. CDR1 and CDR2 from the germline V gene are SGHAT and FQNNGV. This CDR3 has 11 residues. Sequenced by immunoSEQ multiplex PCR; TCRdb stores in-frame clones only, minus some. The top ten hold about 7.5% of the sample, which has roughly 15,000 clones, 55% to 75% seen once. There are a few counts of this clone. Its antigen is currently unknown. The clonotype was recovered from a human donor with non-small cell lung cancer. The chain couples TRBV11-2 to TRBJ2-7; 7 nucleotides match TRBD1. The source material was lung tumor tissue. CDR3 residues: CASSPTGVLYF. The CDR3 coding sequence is TGTGCCAGCAGCCCTACAGGGGTTTTGTACTTC.